This T cell receptor (beta chain) was obtained from a study of human T cells and chemical hapten exposure. At least ten counts were recorded for this clonotype. Its antigen is unknown. TCRdb re-analysed the RACE reads in MiXCR, keeping a single row per CDR3 protein. The sample lists just under 350,000 distinct CDR3 sequences; under 8% were seen once. Study-level findings and limits: Alopecia in all donors means immunity may differ from healthy individuals.

Trimming removed 4 bases at V and 3 bases at J, with 16 bases between. The CDR3 is 16 amino acids. Germline CDR1 SGHDN, CDR2 FVKESK. Sample time point: patch test 1, 2 weeks after DPC sensitization. Stated treatment: therapeutic diphenylcyclopropenone sensitization with weekly scalp DPC. The V and J genes are TRBV14 and TRBJ2-1; D not resolved. This material consisted of whole blood, taken in connection with sensitization to the hapten diphenylcyclopropenone (DPC). The TCR was taken from a woman under 30 with alopecia areata. Some clones in this sample may be carry-over from other donors' samples. The CDR3 reads CASSLAGTYNYNEQFF. The CDR3 DNA sequence: TGTGCCAGCAGCCTCGCAGGTACATACAACTACAATGAGCAGTTCTTC.